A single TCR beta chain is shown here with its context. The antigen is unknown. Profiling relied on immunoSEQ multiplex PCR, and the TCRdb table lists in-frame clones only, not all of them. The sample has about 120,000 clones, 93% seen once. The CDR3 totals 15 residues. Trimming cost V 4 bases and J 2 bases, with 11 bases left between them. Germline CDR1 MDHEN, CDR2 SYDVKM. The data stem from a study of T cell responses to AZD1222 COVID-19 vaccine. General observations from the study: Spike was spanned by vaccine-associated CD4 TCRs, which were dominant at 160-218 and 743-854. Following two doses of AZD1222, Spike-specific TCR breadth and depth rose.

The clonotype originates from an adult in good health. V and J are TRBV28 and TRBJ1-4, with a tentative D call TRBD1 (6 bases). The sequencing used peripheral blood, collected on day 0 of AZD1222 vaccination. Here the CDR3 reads CASSSQGLTNEKLFF. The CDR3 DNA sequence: TGTGCCAGCAGTTCACAGGGCCTTACTAATGAAAAACTGTTTTTT.